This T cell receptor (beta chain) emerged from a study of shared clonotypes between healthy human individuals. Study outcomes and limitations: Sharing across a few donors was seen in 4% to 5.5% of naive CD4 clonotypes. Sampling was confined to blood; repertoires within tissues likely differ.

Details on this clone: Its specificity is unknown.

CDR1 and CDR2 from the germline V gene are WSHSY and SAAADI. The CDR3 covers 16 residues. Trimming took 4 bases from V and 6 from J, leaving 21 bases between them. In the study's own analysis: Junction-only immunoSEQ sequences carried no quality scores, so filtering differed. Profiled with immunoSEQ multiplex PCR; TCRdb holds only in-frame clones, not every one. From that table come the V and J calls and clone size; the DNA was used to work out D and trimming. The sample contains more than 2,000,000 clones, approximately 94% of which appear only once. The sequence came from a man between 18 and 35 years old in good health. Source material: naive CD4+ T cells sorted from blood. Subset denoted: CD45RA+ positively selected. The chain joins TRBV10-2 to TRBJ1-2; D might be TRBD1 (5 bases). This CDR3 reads CASSARFYRGDDGYTF. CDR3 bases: TGCGCCAGCAGTGCAAGATTCTACCGGGGGGATGATGGCTACACCTTC.